This record concerns one TCR beta chain sequence. Its antigen is currently not known. It has no much larger one-base neighbor in the sample; base qualities were not kept. This record comes from a study of graft-versus-host responses after intestinal transplantation (dated by TCRdb to the early 2020s). At the level of the whole study: Multivisceral, liver-intestinal, or isolated intestinal transplants were received by the recipients. Anti-thymocyte globulin induction was given to all recipients, followed by maintenance tacrolimus and steroids for around three years. Alloreactive clones were identified by sequencing pre-transplant mixed lymphocyte reaction products and comparing these products with unstimulated pre-transplant donor and recipient T cells. Donor T cell macrochimerism was defined as a peak of at least 4% donor T cells among recipient peripheral blood mononuclear cells. Graft-versus-host and host-versus-graft alloreactive T cell clones were tracked in the graft, circulation and bone marrow after intestinal transplantation using bulk TCR-beta CDR3 sequencing. Rather than being sequenced by the commercial service, samples from a few later patients were sequenced in-house on an Illumina MiSeq and processed with MiXCR. The cohort enrolled some 23 intestinal transplant recipients including one retransplant, and 3 patients lacking pretransplant specimens were excluded. Points the paper makes about the study in general: Patients with donor T cell macrochimerism had high GvH to HvG T cell clonal ratios in their allografts. Early after transplant, peak levels of circulating GvH clones were found to be associated with declines in HvG clones. The relatively low number and heterogeneity of intestinal transplant patients limited the conclusions. GvH clones were found in recipient bone marrow, and some of the GvH clones appeared earlier in ileal mucosa or blood, which is consistent with an intestinal mucosal origin.

V is reduced by 5 bases and J by 9 bases, leaving a spacing of 8 bases between them. The CDR3 goes from the cysteine to the phenylalanine over 11 residues. Just the 33-base CDR3 DNA is kept, in frame starting at base 1. From a lookup of the germline V gene, CDR1 and CDR2 are KGHSH and LQKENI. The sample's time point label, in plain terms: cells obtained before transplantation from donor or recipient. CD3+CD4+ and CD3+CD8+ populations were FACS-sorted from unstimulated pre-transplant donor and recipient cells taken from spleen or lymph nodes. Receptor libraries were prepared by the immunoSEQ multiplex PCR assay. For most patients, genomic DNA was isolated using the Qiagen DNeasy Blood and Tissue Kit and was shipped frozen to Adaptive Biotechnologies for TCR sequencing. High-throughput TCR-beta CDR3 sequencing of genomic DNA from most patients was performed by Adaptive Biotechnologies. From the authors' description of their analysis: Adaptive's ImmunoSEQ software supplied the TCR sequencing data for about 18 patients, while MiXCR and VDJtools were used to process a few other patients. CD4 versus CD8 sorting errors were corrected by removing sequences found in both subsets at a frequency ratio below 5:1. CDR3 nucleotide sequences shared by donor and recipient were removed because the origin of these sequences could not be assigned. Alloreactive clones required at least 2-fold expansion over unstimulated cells and minimum CFSE-low frequency of 0.002% (template counts) or 0.001% (read counts). A clone was considered mappable if detected in the sequenced pre-transplant spleen, lymph node, or MLR CFSE-low populations of the donor or recipient. Cumulative frequency of alloreactive clones was calculated as a percentage of all sequences weighted by copy number. TCRdb obtained this table from immuneACCESS and retained in-frame rearrangements with V and J assigned. These tables miss some clones; where compared with another copy, unresolved V genes account for less than half of the shortfall, and the remainder is unexplained. V, J and clone size derive from that table, while D and trimming were established from the DNA sequence. The sample profile shows about 50,000 clones; 80% to 95% of them were found once. Jointly, the top ten make up roughly 2.7% of the sample.

The sequence is built from TRBV18 and TRBJ2-1; the D gene assignment is ambiguous. The source was unstimulated CD4+ T cells sorted from spleen or lymph node cells, collected before transplant. The clonotype was recovered from a human donor who was the organ donor for an intestinal transplant. The DNA reads TGTGCCAGCTCATCGATGGGTGAGCAGTTCTTC. Translated, it gives CASSSMGEQFF.